Listed below are T cell receptor beta chains from one sample, sequenced in a study of blood T cell repertoires in COVID-19. Clones were sequenced by immunoSEQ multiplex PCR, and TCRdb holds only the in-frame ones, with some missing. The sample comprises roughly 200,000 clones, 70% to 80% of which are singletons, and around 6% rests with the top ten. Sequenced sample: peripheral blood. The receptors were gathered from a woman in her thirties or forties with COVID-19, enrolled during active disease. CDR3s include the opening cysteine and the closing phenylalanine or tryptophan. The order of the fields is clone size, V gene, J gene, D gene, CDR3 protein, CDR3 DNA. A D gene is named only where the DNA matches it firmly. Clone size, where shown, is once, few, many, or a class for clones that have expanded.

abundance: -; v_gene: TRBV7-9; j_gene: TRBJ2-7; d_gene: TRBD2; CDR3aa: CASRGTSGYRLPYEQYF; CDR3nt: TGTGCCAGCAGGGGGACTAGCGGGTACCGTTTACCCTACGAGCAGTACTTC
abundance: -; v_gene: TRBV6-5; j_gene: TRBJ2-1; d_gene: TRBD2; CDR3aa: CASRMGLAAYNEQFF; CDR3nt: TGTGCCAGCAGGATGGGACTAGCGGCCTACAATGAGCAGTTCTTC
abundance: -; v_gene: TRBV5-4; j_gene: TRBJ2-7; d_gene: TRBD1; CDR3aa: CASSQQTGASYEQYF; CDR3nt: TGTGCCAGCAGCCAGCAGACAGGGGCCTCCTACGAGCAGTACTTC
abundance: -; v_gene: TRBV7-9; j_gene: TRBJ2-3; d_gene: TRBD1; CDR3aa: CASSPTGGRDTQYF; CDR3nt: TGTGCCAGCAGCCCGACAGGGGGTAGAGATACGCAGTATTTT
abundance: -; v_gene: TRBV3-1/TRBV3-2; j_gene: TRBJ2-1; d_gene: -; CDR3aa: CASSQSTASPFF; CDR3nt: TGTGCCAGCAGCCAAAGTACGGCTAGTCCGTTCTTC
abundance: few; v_gene: TRBV7-9; j_gene: TRBJ2-3; d_gene: -; CDR3aa: CASSFDLPPTDTQYF; CDR3nt: TGTGCCAGCAGCTTTGACTTGCCCCCCACAGATACGCAGTATTTT
abundance: -; v_gene: TRBV30; j_gene: TRBJ2-7; d_gene: -; CDR3aa: CAWCKQEYYEQYF; CDR3nt: TGTGCCTGGTGTAAACAGGAATACTACGAGCAGTACTTC
abundance: -; v_gene: TRBV14; j_gene: TRBJ1-1; d_gene: -; CDR3aa: CASSQLRSHTEAFF; CDR3nt: TGTGCCAGCAGCCAGCTTCGGTCACACACTGAAGCTTTCTTT
abundance: -; v_gene: TRBV11-2; j_gene: TRBJ2-7; d_gene: -; CDR3aa: CASSLRSYEQYF; CDR3nt: TGTGCCAGCAGCTTACGCTCCTACGAGCAGTACTTC
abundance: -; v_gene: TRBV5-5; j_gene: TRBJ1-5; d_gene: -; CDR3aa: CASSYLLAGNQPQHF; CDR3nt: TGTGCCAGCAGCTATCTTCTGGCCGGGAATCAGCCCCAGCATTTT
abundance: -; v_gene: TRBV5-5; j_gene: TRBJ1-2; d_gene: -; CDR3aa: CASSLSLNSYGYTF; CDR3nt: TGTGCCAGCAGCTTGAGCCTGAACTCCTATGGCTACACCTTC
abundance: -; v_gene: TRBV11-2; j_gene: TRBJ2-3; d_gene: TRBD2; CDR3aa: CASSSSGGAMDTQYF; CDR3nt: TGTGCCAGCAGCTCTAGCGGGGGGGCCATGGATACGCAGTATTTT
abundance: -; v_gene: TRBV2; j_gene: TRBJ1-6; d_gene: -; CDR3aa: CASSADSLNNSPLHF; CDR3nt: TGTGCCAGCAGTGCTGACAGTTTGAATAATTCACCCCTCCACTTT
abundance: -; v_gene: TRBV12-5; j_gene: TRBJ2-5; d_gene: TRBD2; CDR3aa: CASGSNWEGLAQETQYF; CDR3nt: TGTGCTAGTGGCTCGAATTGGGAGGGCCTTGCCCAAGAGACCCAGTACTTC
abundance: -; v_gene: TRBV5-6; j_gene: TRBJ1-6; d_gene: TRBD1; CDR3aa: CASSLGGQGNSPLHF; CDR3nt: TGTGCCAGCAGCTTGGGTGGACAGGGGAATTCACCCCTCCACTTT
abundance: -; v_gene: TRBV10-2; j_gene: TRBJ1-1; d_gene: -; CDR3aa: CASSGYDTLDTEAFF; CDR3nt: TGCGCCAGCAGTGGATACGACACACTGGATACTGAAGCTTTCTTT
abundance: -; v_gene: TRBV2; j_gene: TRBJ2-7; d_gene: -; CDR3aa: CASSADRITYEQYF; CDR3nt: TGTGCCAGCAGTGCAGACAGGATTACCTACGAGCAGTACTTC
abundance: -; v_gene: TRBV3-1/TRBV3-2; j_gene: TRBJ1-3; d_gene: -; CDR3aa: CASSQWTATIYF; CDR3nt: TGTGCCAGCAGCCAATGGACAGCCACCATATATTTT
abundance: -; v_gene: TRBV5-1; j_gene: TRBJ1-4; d_gene: TRBD1; CDR3aa: CASSKQGATNEKLFF; CDR3nt: TGCGCCAGCAGCAAACAGGGGGCAACTAATGAAAAACTGTTTTTT
abundance: -; v_gene: TRBV7-9; j_gene: TRBJ2-2; d_gene: -; CDR3aa: CASSRGLLNTGELFF; CDR3nt: TGTGCCAGCAGCCGGGGACTCCTGAACACCGGGGAGCTGTTTTTT
abundance: -; v_gene: TRBV14; j_gene: TRBJ2-4; d_gene: -; CDR3aa: CASSRRGNVDIQYF; CDR3nt: TGTGCCAGCAGCCGTCGGGGGAACGTGGACATTCAGTACTTC
abundance: -; v_gene: TRBV5-6; j_gene: TRBJ2-7; d_gene: TRBD2; CDR3aa: CASSLVGLLAGVDEQYF; CDR3nt: TGTGCCAGCAGCTTGGTCGGCTTACTAGCGGGGGTTGACGAGCAGTACTTC
abundance: -; v_gene: TRBV6-4; j_gene: TRBJ2-1; d_gene: TRBD2; CDR3aa: CASSDRAGGNYNEQFF; CDR3nt: TGTGCCAGCAGTGATCGAGCGGGGGGAAACTACAATGAGCAGTTCTTC
abundance: few; v_gene: TRBV3-1/TRBV3-2; j_gene: TRBJ1-4; d_gene: TRBD1; CDR3aa: CASSPASGGRNEKLFF; CDR3nt: TGTGCCAGCAGCCCTGCCTCAGGGGGCAGAAATGAAAAACTGTTTTTT
abundance: -; v_gene: TRBV9; j_gene: TRBJ2-1; d_gene: -; CDR3aa: CASSVGGLSNEQFF; CDR3nt: TGTGCCAGCAGCGTAGGCGGGTTAAGTAATGAGCAGTTCTTC
abundance: -; v_gene: TRBV24-1; j_gene: TRBJ2-1; d_gene: -; CDR3aa: CATSGPGMGNEQFF; CDR3nt: TGTGCCACCAGTGGGCCAGGGATGGGCAATGAGCAGTTCTTC
abundance: -; v_gene: TRBV9; j_gene: TRBJ2-2; d_gene: TRBD1; CDR3aa: CASSVGDRGTGELFF; CDR3nt: TGTGCCAGCAGCGTAGGGGACAGAGGCACCGGGGAGCTGTTTTTT
abundance: few; v_gene: TRBV12-5; j_gene: TRBJ2-3; d_gene: TRBD1; CDR3aa: CASLGTGLLDTQYF; CDR3nt: TGTGCTAGTTTGGGGACAGGGTTATTAGATACGCAGTATTTT
abundance: -; v_gene: TRBV3-1/TRBV3-2; j_gene: TRBJ2-1; d_gene: TRBD2; CDR3aa: CASSLSGQRGYNEQFF; CDR3nt: TGTGCCAGCAGCCTCTCAGGGCAGCGGGGGTACAATGAGCAGTTCTTC
abundance: -; v_gene: TRBV29-1; j_gene: TRBJ1-4; d_gene: -; CDR3aa: CSSRDRNEKLFF; CDR3nt: TGCAGCTCCCGAGACAGAAATGAAAAACTGTTTTTT
abundance: -; v_gene: TRBV29-1; j_gene: TRBJ2-5; d_gene: TRBD2; CDR3aa: CSVNPQLAGGLETQYF; CDR3nt: TGCAGCGTTAACCCACAACTAGCGGGAGGGTTAGAGACCCAGTACTTC
abundance: -; v_gene: TRBV5-5; j_gene: TRBJ1-6; d_gene: -; CDR3aa: CASSLGLFNSPLHF; CDR3nt: TGTGCCAGCAGCCTTGGTCTATTTAATTCACCCCTCCACTTT
abundance: -; v_gene: TRBV29-1; j_gene: TRBJ1-2; d_gene: TRBD1; CDR3aa: CSGGPSPDRVNGYTF; CDR3nt: TGCAGCGGGGGCCCTAGTCCGGACAGGGTTAATGGCTACACCTTC
abundance: -; v_gene: TRBV6-5; j_gene: TRBJ2-1; d_gene: -; CDR3aa: CATRGFSYNEQFF; CDR3nt: TGTGCCACCCGGGGGTTCTCCTACAATGAGCAGTTCTTC
abundance: -; v_gene: TRBV10-3; j_gene: TRBJ2-5; d_gene: TRBD1; CDR3aa: CAIRGTAQETQYF; CDR3nt: TGTGCCATCAGAGGGACAGCCCAAGAGACCCAGTACTTC
abundance: once; v_gene: TRBV18; j_gene: TRBJ1-1; d_gene: -; CDR3aa: CASSPPEGRTEAFF; CDR3nt: TGTGCCAGCTCACCACCGGAGGGCCGAACTGAAGCTTTCTTT
abundance: -; v_gene: TRBV7-7; j_gene: TRBJ2-5; d_gene: -; CDR3aa: CASSPDGDSGGTQYF; CDR3nt: TGTGCCAGCAGCCCGGACGGGGACTCCGGGGGGACCCAGTACTTC
abundance: -; v_gene: TRBV10-3; j_gene: TRBJ2-1; d_gene: TRBD2; CDR3aa: CAISESRLAGDGSYNEQFF; CDR3nt: TGTGCCATCAGTGAGTCGAGGCTAGCGGGAGATGGCTCCTACAATGAGCAGTTCTTC
abundance: -; v_gene: TRBV28; j_gene: TRBJ2-7; d_gene: TRBD1; CDR3aa: CASSPPTGNSYEQYF; CDR3nt: TGTGCCAGCAGTCCACCGACAGGGAACTCCTACGAGCAGTACTTC
abundance: -; v_gene: TRBV11-2; j_gene: TRBJ2-5; d_gene: TRBD2; CDR3aa: CASSRPKRENQETQYF; CDR3nt: TGTGCCAGCAGCCGCCCGAAGCGGGAGAACCAAGAGACCCAGTACTTC
abundance: -; v_gene: TRBV7-8; j_gene: TRBJ1-3; d_gene: -; CDR3aa: CASSLRQGSLSGNTIYF; CDR3nt: TGTGCCAGCAGCTTAAGGCAGGGGTCCCTCTCTGGAAACACCATATATTTT
abundance: -; v_gene: TRBV7-2; j_gene: TRBJ1-5; d_gene: -; CDR3aa: CASSSGTHDQPQHF; CDR3nt: TGTGCCAGCAGCTCCGGGACACATGATCAGCCCCAGCATTTT
abundance: -; v_gene: TRBV28; j_gene: TRBJ1-2; d_gene: -; CDR3aa: CASSSGQIYGYTF; CDR3nt: TGTGCCAGCAGTTCAGGACAGATCTATGGCTACACCTTC
abundance: -; v_gene: TRBV20-1; j_gene: TRBJ2-7; d_gene: -; CDR3aa: CSATSGHEQYF; CDR3nt: TGCAGCGCCACCTCGGGTCACGAGCAGTACTTC
abundance: -; v_gene: TRBV7-2; j_gene: TRBJ2-7; d_gene: -; CDR3aa: CASSLVQGPTYEQYF; CDR3nt: TGTGCCAGCAGCTTAGTACAGGGCCCTACCTACGAGCAGTACTTC
abundance: few; v_gene: TRBV7-2; j_gene: TRBJ1-6; d_gene: -; CDR3aa: CASSLQPGIGNNSPLHF; CDR3nt: TGTGCCAGCAGCCTACAACCAGGGATTGGGAATAATTCACCCCTCCACTTT
abundance: few; v_gene: TRBV30; j_gene: TRBJ1-5; d_gene: -; CDR3aa: CAWSGRGMEPQHF; CDR3nt: TGTGCCTGGAGTGGACGGGGAATGGAGCCCCAGCATTTT